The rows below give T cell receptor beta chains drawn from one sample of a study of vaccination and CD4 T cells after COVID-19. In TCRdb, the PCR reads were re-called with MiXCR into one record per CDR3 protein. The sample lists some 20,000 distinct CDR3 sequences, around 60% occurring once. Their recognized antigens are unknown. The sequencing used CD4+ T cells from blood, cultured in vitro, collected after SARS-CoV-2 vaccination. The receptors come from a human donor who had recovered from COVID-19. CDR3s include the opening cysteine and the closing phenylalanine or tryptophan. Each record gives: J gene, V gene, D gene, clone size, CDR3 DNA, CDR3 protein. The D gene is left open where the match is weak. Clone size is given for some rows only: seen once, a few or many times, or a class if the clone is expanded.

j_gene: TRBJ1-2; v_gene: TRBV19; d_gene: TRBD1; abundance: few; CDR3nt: TGTGCCAGTAGTATTATCGCCACAGGGGGCCATGGCTACACCTTC; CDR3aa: CASSIIATGGHGYTF
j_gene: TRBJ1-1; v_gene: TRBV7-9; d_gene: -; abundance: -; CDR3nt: TGTGCCAGCAGCTCTCCTAGGTCGACTGAAGCTTTCTTT; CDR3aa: CASSSPRSTEAFF
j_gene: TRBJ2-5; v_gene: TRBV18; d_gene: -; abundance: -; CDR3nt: TGTGCCAGCTCATCTACCGAAGAGACCCAGTACTTC; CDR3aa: CASSSTEETQYF
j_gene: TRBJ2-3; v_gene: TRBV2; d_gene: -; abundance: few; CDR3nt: TGTGCCAGCATAAGAATCGCAGATACGCAGTATTTT; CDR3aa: CASIRIADTQYF
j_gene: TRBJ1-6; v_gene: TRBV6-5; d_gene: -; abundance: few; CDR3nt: TGTGCCAGCAGTTTTTCCCCACAACCCTATAATTCACCCCTCCACTTT; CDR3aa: CASSFSPQPYNSPLHF
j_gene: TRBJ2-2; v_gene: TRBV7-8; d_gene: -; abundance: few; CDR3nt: TGTGCCAGCAGCTTAGTCGGGAGTACCGGGGAGCTGTTTTTT; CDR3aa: CASSLVGSTGELFF
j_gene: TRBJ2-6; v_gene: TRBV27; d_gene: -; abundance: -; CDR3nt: TGTGCCAGCAGAAATACAGGTCGCTCTGGGGCCAACGTCCTGACTTTC; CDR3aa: CASRNTGRSGANVLTF
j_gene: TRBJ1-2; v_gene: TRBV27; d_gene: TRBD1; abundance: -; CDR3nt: TGTGCCAGCAGTCTGGGACAGGGACTAGGAGGCTACACCTTC; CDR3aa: CASSLGQGLGGYTF
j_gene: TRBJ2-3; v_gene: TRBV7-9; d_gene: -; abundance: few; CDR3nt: TGTGCCAGCAGCTTAGCCGGGTCCGGGATCGATACGCAGTATTTT; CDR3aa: CASSLAGSGIDTQYF
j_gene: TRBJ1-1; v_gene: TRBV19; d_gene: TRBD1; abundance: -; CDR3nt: TGTGCCAGTAGTGATCGCACTAGAGGACAGGGGGAGACTGAAGCTTTCTTT; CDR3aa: CASSDRTRGQGETEAFF
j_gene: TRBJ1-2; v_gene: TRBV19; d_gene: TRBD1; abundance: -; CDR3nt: TGTGCCAGTAGTAAATTGACAGGGCTGGCCTATGGCTACACCTTC; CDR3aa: CASSKLTGLAYGYTF
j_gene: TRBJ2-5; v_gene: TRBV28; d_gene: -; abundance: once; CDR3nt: TGTGCCAGCAGCCCCGGGTCAATAGAGACCCAGTACTTC; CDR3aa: CASSPGSIETQYF
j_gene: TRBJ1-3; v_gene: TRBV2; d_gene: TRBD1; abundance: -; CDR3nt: TGTGCCGTCAGACGGGACAGCTCGCTGGGAGGCACCATATATTTT; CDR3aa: CAVRRDSSLGGTIYF
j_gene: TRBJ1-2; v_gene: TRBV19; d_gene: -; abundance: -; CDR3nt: TGTGCCAGTAGTATCGTCCAGGGCTCTAACTATGGCTACACCTTC; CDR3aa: CASSIVQGSNYGYTF
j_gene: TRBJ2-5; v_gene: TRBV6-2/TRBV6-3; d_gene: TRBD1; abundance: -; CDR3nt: TGTGCCAGCAGACAGGGGGCAAAGACCCAGTACTTC; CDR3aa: CASRQGAKTQYF
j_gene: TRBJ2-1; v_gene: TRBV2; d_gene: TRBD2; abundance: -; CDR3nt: TGTGCCAGCAGGGACGATGTTCCGGGACTAGCGGGAGTAAGGGGGTACAATGAGCAGTTCTTC; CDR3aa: CASRDDVPGLAGVRGYNEQFF
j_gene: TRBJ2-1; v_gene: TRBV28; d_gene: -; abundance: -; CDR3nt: TGTGCCAGCAGTTTGCCGGACATCTACAATGAGCAGTTCTTC; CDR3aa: CASSLPDIYNEQFF
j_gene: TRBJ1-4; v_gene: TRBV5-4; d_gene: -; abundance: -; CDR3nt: TGTGCCAGCAGCTCCCCGGGGCGCGATGAAAAACTGTTTTTT; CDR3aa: CASSSPGRDEKLFF
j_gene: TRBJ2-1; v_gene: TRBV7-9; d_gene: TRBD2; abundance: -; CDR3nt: TGTGCCAGCACTCAGGTACTAGCGGTGTACAATGAGCAGTTCTTC; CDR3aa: CASTQVLAVYNEQFF
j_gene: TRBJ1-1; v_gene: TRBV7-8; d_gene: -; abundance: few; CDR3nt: TGTGCCAGCACTCTCCGACCCAAGGGGATGAACACTGAAGCTTTCTTT; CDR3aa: CASTLRPKGMNTEAFF
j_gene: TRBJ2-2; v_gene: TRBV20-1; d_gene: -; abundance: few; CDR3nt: TGCAGTGCTAGAAGTTGGGGGAAGGCCGGGGAGCTGTTTTTT; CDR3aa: CSARSWGKAGELFF
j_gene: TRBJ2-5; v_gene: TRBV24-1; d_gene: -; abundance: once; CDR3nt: TGTGCCACCAGTGATGCGAAGACCGACCGAAATCAAGAGACCCAGTACTTC; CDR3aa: CATSDAKTDRNQETQYF
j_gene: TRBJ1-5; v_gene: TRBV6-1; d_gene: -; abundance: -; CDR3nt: TGTGCCAGCAGTGGAGGGACGGATAGCAATCAGCCCCAGCATTTT; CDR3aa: CASSGGTDSNQPQHF
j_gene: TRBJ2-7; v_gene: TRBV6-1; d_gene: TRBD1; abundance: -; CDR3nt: TGTGCCAGCAGTGCTTCAACAGGGGGCTACGAGCAGTACTTC; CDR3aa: CASSASTGGYEQYF
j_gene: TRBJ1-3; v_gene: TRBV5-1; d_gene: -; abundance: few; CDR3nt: TGCGCCAGCAGCCAGCATACTGGAAACACCATATATTTT; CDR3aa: CASSQHTGNTIYF
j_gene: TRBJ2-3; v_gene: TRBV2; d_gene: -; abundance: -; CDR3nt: TGTGCCAGCAGAATAGAAGGGGGCACAGATACGCAGTATTTT; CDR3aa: CASRIEGGTDTQYF
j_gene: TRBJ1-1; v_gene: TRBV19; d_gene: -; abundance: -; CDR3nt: TGTGCCAGTAGTATCCAGGGAACTGAAGCTTTCTTT; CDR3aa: CASSIQGTEAFF
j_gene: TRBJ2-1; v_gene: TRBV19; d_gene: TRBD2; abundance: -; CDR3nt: TGTGCCAGTAGTATAGTTACCCCCGGGGGGGTTCGCAATGAGCAGTTCTTC; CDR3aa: CASSIVTPGGVRNEQFF
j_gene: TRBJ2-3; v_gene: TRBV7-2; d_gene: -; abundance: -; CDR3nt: TGTGCCAGCAGCTTAGCATCGGGCCCTACAGGTACGCAGTATTTT; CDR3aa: CASSLASGPTGTQYF
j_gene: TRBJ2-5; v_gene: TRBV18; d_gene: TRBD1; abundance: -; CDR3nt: TGTGCCAGCTCACCAGGCGACAGGGGATCTCAAGAGACCCAGTACTTC; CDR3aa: CASSPGDRGSQETQYF